The 8 T cell receptor beta chains below come from one sample, sequenced in a study of CD8 T cells in Susac syndrome. An amount of RNA that ranged from roughly 0.5 to 1 ug was reverse transcribed with random hexamers. TCRdb re-called the immunoSEQ multiplex PCR reads with MiXCR, one entry per CDR3 protein. The data show roughly 75,000 distinct CDR3 sequences, 85% to 95% seen once. The sequenced sample was CD4+ T cells from PBMCs. Every receptor here comes from a human donor with Susac syndrome.

V is TRBV27 and J is TRBJ2-7; the D is unclear. Trimming removed 5 bases from V and 0 bases from J, with 17 bases in between. Germline CDR1 is MNHEY and CDR2 is SMNVEV (reference sequence). CDR3 length: 16 residues. CDR3 nucleotides: TGTGCCAGCAGTGCCCCCCGGGCCCAAAGCTCCTACGAGCAGTACTTC. Translating gives CASSAPRAQSSYEQYF.

The genes are TRBV18 and TRBJ1-2, with a tentative D call TRBD1 (5 bases). The CDR3 length is 16 residues. Trimming pared 3 bases from V and 0 bases from J, leaving 14 bases between. The germline CDR1 and CDR2 sequences are KGHSH and LQKENI. CDR3 protein: CASSPRPGMANYGYTF. The DNA of the CDR3 is TGTGCCAGCTCACCGCGACCAGGGATGGCTAACTATGGCTACACCTTC.

The chain couples TRBV5-6 to TRBJ1-1, with D tentatively TRBD1 (6 bases). Trimming shortened V by 3 bases and J by 0 bases, and 9 bases separated the two germline ends. Germline CDR1 and CDR2: SGHDT and YYEEEE. This CDR3 contains 14 residues. CDR3 nucleotides: TGTGCCAGCAGCTCCACAGGGTTGAACACTGAAGCTTTCTTT. The encoded protein is CASSSTGLNTEAFF.

CDR3 nucleotides: TGTGCCAGCAGCTCAGTCGGTGAGCAGTTCTTC. It encodes CASSSVGEQFF. The V gene is TRBV11-3, the J gene TRBJ2-1, with D unresolved. V dropped 4 bases and J dropped 9 bases, with 7 bases sitting between them. Germline CDR1 and CDR2: SGHNT and YENEEA. CDR3 size: 11 residues.

This chain links TRBV7-2 with TRBJ2-6, with 8 bases lining up with TRBD1. Per the germline V gene, CDR1 is SGHTA and CDR2 is FQGNSA. The CDR3 length is 15 residues. The junction had 0 bases not matched to a gene; V was cut back by 3 bases and J by 2 bases. The chain's CDR3 is CASSLDRAGANVLTF. The CDR3 DNA reads as TGTGCCAGCAGCTTGGACAGGGCTGGGGCCAACGTCCTGACTTTC.

V is TRBV7-2 and J is TRBJ1-4; D gene uncertain. Germline values: CDR1 SGHTA, CDR2 FQGNSA. There are 13 residues in the CDR3. Trimming left V 1 base short and J 8 bases short, with 8 bases between. The CDR3 DNA reads TGTGCCAGCAGCTTAGGGTACGCAGAAAAACTGTTTTTT. Translating it yields CASSLGYAEKLFF.

The chain joins TRBV9 to TRBJ2-1; tentatively, D is TRBD1 or TRBD2 (5 bases each). Germline lookup yields CDR1 SGDLS and CDR2 YYNGEE. Trimming pared 0 bases from V and 3 bases from J, leaving 16 bases between. CDR3 length equals 17 residues. This chain's CDR3 is CASSVVGSRAFYNEQFF. For the CDR3, the DNA is TGTGCCAGCAGCGTAGTAGGGAGCAGGGCCTTCTACAATGAGCAGTTCTTC.

CDR3 protein: CATNTPYTDTQYF. The CDR3 DNA reads as TGTGCCACGAATACGCCCTACACAGATACGCAGTATTTT. The chain uses TRBV10-3 and TRBJ2-3; D uncertain. V lost 10 bases and J 2 bases, leaving 13 bases between the germline ends. Germline assignment: CDR1 ENHRY and CDR2 SYGVKD. The CDR3 is made up of 13 amino acids.